These 18 T cell receptor beta chains came from one sample sequenced in a study of blood T cell repertoires in COVID-19. Sequencing used immunoSEQ multiplex PCR; TCRdb keeps in-frame clones, though not all of them. There are about 65,000 clones in the sample; approximately 75% occur only once, and just under 15% lies in the top ten. The sample consisted of peripheral blood. The receptor set was obtained from a man older than 75 with acute or convalescent COVID-19.

The J gene is TRBJ2-6, the V gene TRBV5-1; 14 positions agree with TRBD2. The CDR3 spans 19 residues. Trimming took 4 bases from V and 0 from J; bases not matched to a gene: 6. CDR1 is SGHRS and CDR2 is YFSETQ in the germline V gene. The CDR3 region has the DNA TGCGCCAGCAGCAAATTGGGACTAGCGGGGGCCTCTGGGGCCAACGTCCTGACTTTC. Translating it yields CASSKLGLAGASGANVLTF.

V gene TRBV11-2 combines with J gene TRBJ2-5; D might be TRBD2 (6 bases). From germline, CDR1 is SGHAT and CDR2 FQNNGV. Trimming removed 4 bases from V and 6 bases from J, with 18 bases in between. This CDR3 has 15 residues. Here the CDR3 reads CASSSFAMGGKTQYF. The CDR3 nucleotides read TGTGCCAGCAGCTCTTTTGCGATGGGGGGAAAGACCCAGTACTTC. The full variable domain, rest sourced from reference TRBV11-2 and TRBJ2-5, is EAGVAQSPRYKIIEKRQSVAFWCNPISGHATLYWYQQILGQGPKLLIQFQNNGVVDDSQLPKDRFSAERLKGVDSTLKIQPAKLEDSAVYLCASSSFAMGGKTQYFGPGTRLLVL.

The J gene is TRBJ1-1, the V gene TRBV10-3; 8 bases agree with TRBD1. Trimming removed 4 bases from V and 1 base from J; junction bases left unmatched: 2. CDR1 is ENHRY and CDR2 is SYGVKD in the germline V gene. This CDR3 is built from 14 residues. CDR3 bases: TGTGCCATCAGTGCCCAGGGGGCGAACACTGAAGCTTTCTTT. Encoded protein: CAISAQGANTEAFF.

Here the CDR3 DNA reads TGTGCCAGCAGTAAGACAGGGCGCACTGAAGCTTTCTTT. Its protein is CASSKTGRTEAFF. The rearrangement links TRBV2 to TRBJ1-1; 7 bases are shared with TRBD1. Germline V gene lookup returns CDR1 SNHLY and CDR2 FYNNEI. The CDR3 contains 13 residues. J lost 4 bases, V lost 5 bases, and 4 bases had no gene match.

This chain uses TRBV2 with TRBJ1-4; D perhaps matches TRBD1 (6 bases). Germline values: CDR1 SNHLY, CDR2 FYNNEI. This CDR3 comprises 15 residues. V lost 4 bases to trimming and J lost 3 bases, with 12 bases between them. The CDR3 region has the DNA TGTGCCAGCAGTGCGACAGGTGGGGCTAATGAAAAACTGTTTTTT. Translation gives CASSATGGANEKLFF.

CDR3 sequence (DNA): TGTGCCAGCAGTTTCGGAAACAGGGATGGCGAAAAACTGTTTTTT. Amino acids: CASSFGNRDGEKLFF. The chain combines TRBV6-5 with TRBJ1-4, with D perhaps TRBD1 (6 bases). The germline gives CDR1 MNHEY, CDR2 SVGAGI. V lost 4 bases to trimming and J lost 8 bases, with 17 bases between them. The CDR3 is 15 residues long.

The chain carries TRBV19 and TRBJ1-1, with D possibly being TRBD1 (5 bases). Germline assignment: CDR1 LNHDA and CDR2 SQIVND (reference sequence). The CDR3 contains 16 residues. V lost 5 bases, J lost 0 bases, and 16 bases lay in between. The CDR3 nucleotides read TGTGCCAGTAGTCGCTTTAAGACAGAGATGAACACTGAAGCTTTCTTT. Its translation is CASSRFKTEMNTEAFF. Full variable domain (rest looked up from reference TRBV19 and TRBJ1-1): DGGITQSPKYLFRKEGQNVTLSCEQNLNHDAMYWYRQDPGQGLRLIYYSQIVNDFQKGDIAEGYSVSREKKESFPLTVTSAQKNPTAFYLCASSRFKTEMNTEAFFGQGTRLTVV.

This clone was detected a few times. V usage is TRBV7-2 and J usage is TRBJ1-1; possible D gene TRBD1, 6 bases. Germline CDR1 and CDR2: SGHTA and FQGNSA. This CDR3 is 15 amino acids long. V lost 2 bases to trimming and J lost 3 bases, with 13 bases between them. Written as DNA, the CDR3 is TGTGCCAGCAGCTTATCTAACAGGGCGCACACTGAAGCTTTCTTT. Protein sequence: CASSLSNRAHTEAFF.

The chain combines TRBV4-1 with TRBJ2-1; D is possibly TRBD2 (6 bases). V was cut by 1 base and J by 7 bases, with 14 bases left in between. The CDR3 runs to 15 residues. Germline V gene sequence: CDR1 MGHRA, CDR2 YSYEKL. The CDR3 loop is CASSQGEARSNEQFF. The CDR3 DNA follows: TGCGCCAGCAGCCAAGGGGAGGCTAGAAGTAATGAGCAGTTCTTC.

V is TRBV11-1 and J is TRBJ2-5; TRBD1 agrees at 7 bases. Trimming removed 5 bases from V and 2 bases from J; junction bases left unmatched: 8. CDR1 is SGHAT, CDR2 FQDESV, per germline (reference sequence). The CDR3 spans 15 residues. CDR3 amino acids: CASSLQGNHQETQYF. CDR3 sequence (DNA): TGTGCCAGCAGCCTACAGGGGAACCATCAAGAGACCCAGTACTTC.

The chain employs TRBV6-1 and TRBJ2-1, with 7 bases identical to TRBD2. Germline CDR1 and CDR2: MNHNS and SASEGT. Trimming removed 0 bases from V and 4 bases from J; junction bases left unmatched: 6. This CDR3 region has 16 residues. As DNA, the CDR3 is TGTGCCAGCAGTGAAGCTGGGGGGGAGAAATACAATGAGCAGTTCTTC. It encodes CASSEAGGEKYNEQFF.

The rearrangement links TRBV18 to TRBJ1-5; D possibly corresponds to TRBD1 (5 bases). The CDR3 totals 14 residues. The germline V gene has CDR1 KGHSH and CDR2 LQKENI. The ends were cut back, 1 base at V and 4 bases at J, with 8 bases in the middle. CDR3 in DNA: TGTGCCAGCTCACCACAGGGGTCTAATCAGCCCCAGCATTTT. This codes for CASSPQGSNQPQHF.

This chain links TRBV10-1 with TRBJ1-2; 7 nucleotides agree with TRBD1. CDR1 WNHNN and CDR2 SYGVQD come from the germline V gene (reference sequence). J was trimmed by 4 bases and V by 4 bases; bases with no gene match: 3. This CDR3 has 13 amino acids. As DNA, the CDR3 is TGCGCCAGCAGTGCAGGGGGAGGCTATGGCTACACCTTC. Translation: CASSAGGGYGYTF.

The chain is built from TRBV12-5 and TRBJ1-1; maybe TRBD1 (5 bases). The germline V gene has CDR1 LGHNT and CDR2 FRNRAP. Trimming took off 0 bases at V and 0 bases at J, with 14 bases between the two ends. This CDR3 contains 17 residues. The CDR3 is CASGLVPLTEMNTEAFF. DNA of the CDR3: TGTGCTAGTGGTTTGGTACCTTTGACAGAGATGAACACTGAAGCTTTCTTT.

The V gene is TRBV5-5, the J gene TRBJ2-2, with TRBD2 as a possible D gene (6 bases). Germline assignment: CDR1 SGHKS and CDR2 YYEKEE (reference sequence). The V and J ends lost 4 bases and 1 base respectively, with 11 bases between them. The CDR3 is made up of 15 amino acids. CDR3: CASSPLARNTGELFF. In DNA form, the CDR3 reads TGTGCCAGCAGCCCCCTAGCGAGGAACACCGGGGAGCTGTTTTTT.

The V call is TRBV13, the J call TRBJ1-6, with a possible D match to TRBD1 (5 bases). The CDR3 is 15 amino acids. Germline CDR1 is PRHDT and CDR2 is FYEKMQ (reference sequence). V lost 3 bases and J lost 7, with 13 bases in between. CDR3 sequence reads: CASSLRGARNSPLHF. CDR3 nucleotides: TGTGCCAGCAGCTTGCGTGGGGCGAGGAATTCACCCCTCCACTTT.

The chain is built from TRBV13 and TRBJ2-3; 7 nucleotides agree with TRBD2. This CDR3 spans 16 amino acids. Trimming cost V 5 bases and J 2 bases; bases outside gene matches: 10. Germline loops: CDR1 PRHDT, CDR2 FYEKMQ (reference sequence). The CDR3 DNA reads TGTGCCAGCAGCCCAGGGACTACTCGGGACACAGATACGCAGTATTTT. As protein: CASSPGTTRDTDTQYF.

The V and J genes are TRBV7-3 and TRBJ2-1; TRBD2 matches at 7 bases. The germline CDR1 and CDR2 sequences are SGHTA and FQGTGA. With 6 bases clipped from V and 6 bases from J, the junction kept 5 bases outside the gene matches. The CDR3 spans 13 residues. The CDR3 DNA is TGTGCCAGCAGTAGTTCGGGGGGCAATGAGCAGTTCTTC. Protein sequence: CASSSSGGNEQFF. The variable domain in full, with the rest retrieved from reference TRBV7-3 and TRBJ2-1, is GAGVSQTPSNKVTEKGKYVELRCDPISGHTALYWYRQSLGQGPEFLIYFQGTGAADDSGLPNDRFFAVRPEGSVSTLKIQRTERGDSAVYLCASSSSGGNEQFFGPGTRLTVL.